This TCR beta chain was identified in a study of OX40 agonist ivuxolimab in advanced cancers. Study overall: Ivuxolimab, an antibody acting as an agonist of OX40 (CD134), was used to treat patients. Two cutaneous melanoma patients and one hepatocellular carcinoma patient, three in all, had partial responses.

This clone was found a few times. Its matching antigen is unknown. Assay: immunoSEQ multiplex PCR; the TCRdb copy retains only in-frame clones and omits some. The profile shows 60,000 or so clones, around 87% of them singletons. The CDR3 is 20 amino acids. The germline V gene has CDR1 MGHRA and CDR2 YSYEKL. V was pared by 1 base and J by 5 bases, with 19 bases of the junction left unmatched. Study findings and constraints: Low clonal expansion, among the lowest seen, marked partial responders at 0.1-3.0 mg/kg.

This specimen consisted of CD4+ or CD8+ T cells sorted from blood, obtained in a trial of the OX40 agonist ivuxolimab. The chain has TRBV4-1 and TRBJ2-1, with 8 nucleotides matching TRBD2. This TCR derives from an adult with an advanced solid tumor such as melanoma, head and neck, liver or kidney cancer. The CDR3 DNA reads as TGCGCCAGCAGCCAAGCCCTGATAAGCACCGGGACTAGGAGGAACAATGAGCAGTTCTTC. The encoded protein is CASSQALISTGTRRNNEQFF.